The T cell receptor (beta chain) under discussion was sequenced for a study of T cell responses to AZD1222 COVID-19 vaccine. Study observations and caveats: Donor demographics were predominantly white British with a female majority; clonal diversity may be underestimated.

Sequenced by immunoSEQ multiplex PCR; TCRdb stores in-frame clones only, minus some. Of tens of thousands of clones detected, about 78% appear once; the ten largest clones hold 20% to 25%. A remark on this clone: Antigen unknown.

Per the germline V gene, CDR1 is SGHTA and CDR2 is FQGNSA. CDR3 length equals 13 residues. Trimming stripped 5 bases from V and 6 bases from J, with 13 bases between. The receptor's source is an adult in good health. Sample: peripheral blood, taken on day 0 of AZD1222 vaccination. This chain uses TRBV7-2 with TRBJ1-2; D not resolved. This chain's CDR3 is CASSRFQDHGYTF. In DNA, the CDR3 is TGTGCCAGCAGCCGGTTTCAGGACCATGGCTACACCTTC.